Each of the 17 T cell receptor beta chains below was sequenced from the same sample in a study of T cell responses to AZD1222 COVID-19 vaccine. Clones were read by immunoSEQ multiplex PCR, and TCRdb kept only the in-frame ones, dropping some. The table lists tens of thousands of clones, about 79% of them singletons. The sequences come from peripheral blood, collected on day 0 of AZD1222 vaccination. Receptors originate from an adult in good health.

The chain couples TRBV7-9 to TRBJ1-1; D uncertain. This CDR3 region has 15 residues. Trimming stripped 5 bases from V and 10 bases from J, with 23 bases between. CDR1 and CDR2 from the germline V gene are SEHNR and FQNEAQ (reference sequence). The CDR3 protein is CASSHEIVVSFRAFF. DNA of the CDR3: TGTGCCAGCAGCCATGAGATTGTGGTGAGTTTCCGAGCTTTCTTT.

This clone has a single count. The CDR3 protein is CASSSKTGSSSYNEQFF. CDR3 DNA sequence: TGTGCCAGCAGCTCCAAAACTGGTTCGAGCTCCTACAATGAGCAGTTCTTC. The chain combines TRBV13 with TRBJ2-1; D gene uncertain. Per germline, CDR1 PRHDT and CDR2 FYEKMQ (reference sequence). V gave up 4 bases and J gave up 0 bases, with 16 bases separating them. The CDR3 has 17 amino acids.

The chain combines TRBV6-2 or TRBV6-3 with TRBJ1-2; no clear D gene. The V end was cut by 2 bases, the J end by 3 bases, with 10 bases between. Germline loops: CDR1 MNHEY, CDR2 SVGEGT. The CDR3 is 14 amino acids. CDR3 bases: TGTGCCAGCAGTTACCAGTCCCGGGACTATGGCTACACCTTC. It translates to CASSYQSRDYGYTF.

The V gene is TRBV7-2, the J gene TRBJ2-5; 7 bases are shared with TRBD2. Germline V gene data show CDR1 as SGHTA and CDR2 as FQGNSA. The CDR3 consists of 17 residues. With V trimmed by 3 bases and J by 5 bases, 15 bases remained unmatched. CDR3 in amino acids: CASSFRWREKAGETQYF. For the CDR3, the DNA is TGTGCCAGCAGCTTTAGGTGGCGGGAGAAGGCTGGGGAGACCCAGTACTTC. Looking up the rest from reference TRBV7-2 and TRBJ2-5 gives the full variable domain: GAGVSQSPSNKVTEKGKDVELRCDPISGHTALYWYRQSLGQGLEFLIYFQGNSAPDKSGLPSDRFSAERTGGSVSTLTIQRTQQEDSAVYLCASSFRWREKAGETQYFGPGTRLLVL.

The chain employs TRBV5-1 and TRBJ1-3; D unclear. The germline V gene has CDR1 SGHRS and CDR2 YFSETQ. V was trimmed by 0 bases and J by 0 bases, leaving 7 bases between them. The CDR3 extends over 15 amino acids. This CDR3 is CASSLGGPSGNTIYF. For the CDR3, the DNA is TGCGCCAGCAGCTTGGGAGGACCCTCTGGAAACACCATATATTTT.

This chain joins TRBV27 and TRBJ1-1; 10 nucleotides match TRBD1. Germline-derived CDR1 and CDR2 are MNHEY and SMNVEV (reference sequence). The CDR3 has 14 residues. The J segment lost 0 bases and the V segment lost 6 bases, leaving 1 base of the junction unmatched. This CDR3 reads CASRGTGVNTEAFF. The CDR3 DNA is TGTGCCAGCAGAGGGACAGGGGTGAACACTGAAGCTTTCTTT.

This clone was seen a few times. The chain links TRBV27 to TRBJ2-7; TRBD2 might be the D (6 bases). The V end was cut by 5 bases, the J end by 1 base, with 12 bases between. The CDR3 extends over 14 amino acids. Germline V CDR1 and CDR2: MNHEY, SMNVEV (reference sequence). CDR3 region: CASSPLGLSYEQYF. CDR3 DNA: TGTGCCAGCAGTCCTTTGGGACTGTCCTACGAGCAGTACTTC.

The rearrangement links TRBV7-2 to TRBJ2-3, with unresolved D. The ends were cut back, 3 bases at V and 4 bases at J, with 2 bases in the middle. The CDR3 is 11 residues long. Germline V lookup: CDR1 SGHTA, CDR2 FQGNSA. The CDR3 coding sequence is TGTGCCAGCAGCTTCCCAGATACGCAGTATTTT. Translation gives CASSFPDTQYF.

The chain joins TRBV11-3 to TRBJ2-1; TRBD2 matches at 11 bases. The CDR3 extends over 15 amino acids. CDR1 and CDR2 from the germline V gene are SGHNT and YENEEA. Trimming removed 5 bases from V and 2 bases from J; junction bases left unmatched: 2. The CDR3 bases are TGTGCCAGCAGCAAGACTAGCGGGGCCTACAATGAGCAGTTCTTC. It specifies CASSKTSGAYNEQFF.

The DNA of the CDR3 is TGTGCCAGCAGCGCCGGGACTAGCGGAAGTACTAGCACAGATACGCAGTATTTT. Encoded protein: CASSAGTSGSTSTDTQYF. The chain recombines TRBV9 with TRBJ2-3; 11 bases agree with TRBD2. The V and J ends lost 3 bases and 0 bases, in that order; junction bases with no gene match: 9. Germline V gene data show CDR1 as SGDLS and CDR2 as YYNGEE. The CDR3 extends over 18 amino acids.

V usage is TRBV27 and J usage is TRBJ2-7; maybe TRBD2 (7 bases). Between the trimmed V and J ends, which lost 6 bases and 4 bases, there was a span of 19 bases. Per the germline V gene, CDR1 is MNHEY and CDR2 is SMNVEV (reference sequence). The CDR3 is 15 amino acids. The DNA for the CDR3 is TGTGCCAGCAGCCTCGGGGGAGGGGGAGGGTACGAGCAGTACGTC. Translation gives CASSLGGGGGYEQYV.

Only a few counts were recorded for this clone. J is TRBJ2-7 and V is TRBV2; possible D gene TRBD1, 6 bases. The CDR3 length is 15 residues. The germline V and J ends were trimmed by 5 bases and 5 bases, with 19 bases remaining between them. Germline CDR1 is SNHLY and CDR2 is FYNNEI. CDR3 coding DNA: TGTGCCAGCAGTTACAGACAGGCCACCCTAAACGAGCAGTACGTC. Translated: CASSYRQATLNEQYV.

The rearrangement joins TRBV19 to TRBJ2-3; a weak D match, TRBD2 (6 bases). V was shortened by 9 bases and J by 5 bases, with 15 bases between the two germline ends. CDR3 length equals 13 residues. Germline CDR1 is LNHDA and CDR2 is SQIVND (reference sequence). CDR3 nucleotide sequence: TGTGCCAGCAGGTTAGAGGGAGGAGATACGCAGTATTTT. The encoded protein is CASRLEGGDTQYF. Based on the CDR3 plus reference TRBV19 and TRBJ2-3, the full variable domain is DGGITQSPKYLFRKEGQNVTLSCEQNLNHDAMYWYRQDPGQGLRLIYYSQIVNDFQKGDIAEGYSVSREKKESFPLTVTSAQKNPTAFYLCASRLEGGDTQYFGPGTRLTVL.

The gene calls are TRBV7-2 and TRBJ2-5; maybe TRBD2 (5 bases). From germline, CDR1 is SGHTA and CDR2 FQGNSA. Trimming removed 8 bases at V and 4 bases at J, with 20 bases between. The CDR3 has 15 residues. The CDR3 sequence is CASCMAARGLETQYF. The CDR3 DNA reads as TGTGCCAGCTGTATGGCGGCCCGCGGGTTAGAGACCCAGTACTTC.

The V and J genes are TRBV11-1 and TRBJ2-3; TRBD2 aligns across 9 bases. CDR3 length: 15 residues. The trim removed 5 bases at V and 2 bases at J, leaving 5 bases unmatched. Germline V CDR1 and CDR2: SGHAT, FQDESV (reference sequence). The DNA for the CDR3 is TGTGCCAGCAGCCCCCTAGCGGGGATCACAGATACGCAGTATTTT. Protein sequence: CASSPLAGITDTQYF.

V is TRBV2 and J is TRBJ1-2; unclear D gene. The CDR3 contains 13 residues. V was pared by 6 bases and J by 3 bases, with 11 bases between. CDR1 and CDR2 from the germline V gene are SNHLY and FYNNEI. CDR3 in amino acids: CASRYRGDYGYTF. CDR3 DNA sequence: TGTGCCAGCAGGTACCGGGGAGACTATGGCTACACCTTC.

J is TRBJ2-5 and V is TRBV4-1, with 9 bases that match TRBD2. The CDR3 extends over 16 amino acids. V shed 1 base, J shed 5 bases, and the junction held 8 bases outside the gene matches. Per the germline V gene, CDR1 is MGHRA and CDR2 is YSYEKL. CDR3 DNA: TGCGCCAGCAGCCAAGTCGGGCTAGCGGGAATCGAGACCCAGTACTTC. Translation gives CASSQVGLAGIETQYF.